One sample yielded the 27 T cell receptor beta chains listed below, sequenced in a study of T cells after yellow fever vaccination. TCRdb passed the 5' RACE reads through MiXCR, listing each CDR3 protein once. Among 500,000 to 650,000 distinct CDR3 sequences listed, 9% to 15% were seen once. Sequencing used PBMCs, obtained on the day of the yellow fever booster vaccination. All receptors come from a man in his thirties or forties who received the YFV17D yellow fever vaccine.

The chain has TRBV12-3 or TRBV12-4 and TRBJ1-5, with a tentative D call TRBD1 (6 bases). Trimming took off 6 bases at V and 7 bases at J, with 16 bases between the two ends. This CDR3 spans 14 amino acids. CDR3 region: CASSPTGQLQPQHF. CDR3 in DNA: TGTGCCAGCAGCCCGACTGGACAGTTACAGCCCCAGCATTTT.

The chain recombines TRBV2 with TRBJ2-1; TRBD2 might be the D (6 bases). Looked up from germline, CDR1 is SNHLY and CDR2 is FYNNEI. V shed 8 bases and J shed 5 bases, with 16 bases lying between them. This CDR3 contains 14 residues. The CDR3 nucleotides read TGTGCCAGCCGGGAGCAGCGGCTAGACAATGAGCAGTTCTTC. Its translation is CASREQRLDNEQFF.

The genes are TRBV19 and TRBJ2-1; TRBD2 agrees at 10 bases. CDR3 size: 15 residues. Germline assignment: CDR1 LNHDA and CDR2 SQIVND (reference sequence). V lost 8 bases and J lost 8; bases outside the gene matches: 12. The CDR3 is CASSSGRARGDEQFF. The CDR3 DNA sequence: TGTGCCAGTTCCAGCGGGAGGGCCCGGGGGGATGAGCAGTTCTTC.

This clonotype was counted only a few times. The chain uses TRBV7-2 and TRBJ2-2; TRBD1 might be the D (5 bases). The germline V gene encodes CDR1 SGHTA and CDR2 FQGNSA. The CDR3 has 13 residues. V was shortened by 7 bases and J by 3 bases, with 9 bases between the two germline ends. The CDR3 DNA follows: TGTGCCAGCACAGGGTGGGACACCGGGGAGCTGTTTTTT. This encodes CASTGWDTGELFF.

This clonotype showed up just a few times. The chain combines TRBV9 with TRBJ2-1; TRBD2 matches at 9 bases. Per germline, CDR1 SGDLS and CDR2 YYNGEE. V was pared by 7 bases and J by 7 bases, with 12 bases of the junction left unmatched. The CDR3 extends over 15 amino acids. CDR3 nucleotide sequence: TGTGCCAGCGGGGGGACCCTAGCGGGACCGAATGAGCAGTTCTTC. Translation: CASGGTLAGPNEQFF.

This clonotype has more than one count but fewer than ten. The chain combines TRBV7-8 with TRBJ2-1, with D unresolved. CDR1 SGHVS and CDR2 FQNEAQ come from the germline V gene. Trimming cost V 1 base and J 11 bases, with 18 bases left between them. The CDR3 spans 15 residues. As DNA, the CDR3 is TGTGCCAGCAGCTTAGTTTCTAGTTTCGCCATTCAGCAGTTCTTC. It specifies CASSLVSSFAIQQFF.

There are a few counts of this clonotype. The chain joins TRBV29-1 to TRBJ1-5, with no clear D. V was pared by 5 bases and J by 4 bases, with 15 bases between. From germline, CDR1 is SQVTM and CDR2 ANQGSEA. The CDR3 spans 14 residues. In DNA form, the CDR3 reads TGCAGCGTTAGTGAAGGGCATCAGAATCAGCCCCAGCATTTT. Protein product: CSVSEGHQNQPQHF.

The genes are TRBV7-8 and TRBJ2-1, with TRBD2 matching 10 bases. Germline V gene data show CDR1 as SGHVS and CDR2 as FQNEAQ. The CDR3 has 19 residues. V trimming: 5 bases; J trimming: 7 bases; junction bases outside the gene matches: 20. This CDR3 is CASSPAARASGRRGNEQFF. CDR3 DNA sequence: TGTGCCAGCAGCCCCGCCGCCCGGGCTAGCGGGAGAAGAGGGAATGAGCAGTTCTTC. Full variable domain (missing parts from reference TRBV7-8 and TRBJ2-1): GAGVSQSPRYKVAKRGQDVALRCDPISGHVSLFWYQQALGQGPEFLTYFQNEAQLDKSGLPSDRFFAERPEGSVSTLKIQRTQQEDSAVYLCASSPAARASGRRGNEQFFGPGTRLTVL.

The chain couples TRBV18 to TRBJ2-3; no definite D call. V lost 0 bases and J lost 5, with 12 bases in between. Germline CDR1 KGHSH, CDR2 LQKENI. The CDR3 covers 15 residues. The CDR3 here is CASSPPPRWEDTQYF. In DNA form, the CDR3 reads TGTGCCAGCTCACCACCTCCCAGGTGGGAAGATACGCAGTATTTT. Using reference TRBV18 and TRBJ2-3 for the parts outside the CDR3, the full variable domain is NAGVMQNPRHLVRRRGQEARLRCSPMKGHSHVYWYRQLPEEGLKFMVYLQKENIIDESGMPKERFSAEFPKEGPSILRIQQVVRGDSAAYFCASSPPPRWEDTQYFGPGTRLTVL.

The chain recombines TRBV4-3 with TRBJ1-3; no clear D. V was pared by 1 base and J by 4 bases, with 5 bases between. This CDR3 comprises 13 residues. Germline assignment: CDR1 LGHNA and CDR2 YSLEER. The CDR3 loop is CASSQVSGNTIYF. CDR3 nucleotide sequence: TGCGCCAGCAGCCAAGTTTCCGGAAACACCATATATTTT.

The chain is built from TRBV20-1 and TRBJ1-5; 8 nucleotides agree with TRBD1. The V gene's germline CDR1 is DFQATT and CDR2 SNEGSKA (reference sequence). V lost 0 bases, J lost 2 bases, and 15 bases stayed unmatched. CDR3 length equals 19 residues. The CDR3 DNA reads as TGCAGTGCTAGAGATTTGGGCAGTCCTGCGACAGGGGGCAATCAGCCCCAGCATTTT. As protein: CSARDLGSPATGGNQPQHF.

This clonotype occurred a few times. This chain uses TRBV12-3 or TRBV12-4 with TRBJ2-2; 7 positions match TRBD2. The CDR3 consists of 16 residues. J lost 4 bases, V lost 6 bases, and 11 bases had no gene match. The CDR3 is CASSRLTSATTGELFF. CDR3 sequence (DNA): TGTGCCAGCAGCCGGCTTACTAGCGCGACCACCGGGGAGCTGTTTTTT.

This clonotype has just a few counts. CDR3 residues: CASSIQGKAQPQHF. CDR3 coding DNA: TGTGCCAGTAGTATACAGGGGAAGGCTCAGCCCCAGCATTTT. V usage is TRBV19 and J usage is TRBJ1-5; TRBD1 is a possible D gene (6 bases). CDR3 length equals 14 residues. Deletions cut 2 bases from V and 6 bases from J, with 11 bases between. CDR1 is LNHDA, CDR2 SQIVND, per germline (reference sequence).

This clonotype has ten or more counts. The CDR3 sequence is CASSPSENEQYF. CDR3 bases: TGTGCCAGCAGTCCCTCGGAGAACGAGCAGTACTTC. V and J are TRBV27 and TRBJ2-7; no reliable D call. Deletions cut 5 bases from V and 5 bases from J, with 10 bases between. CDR1 and CDR2 from the germline V gene are MNHEY and SMNVEV (reference sequence). The CDR3 loop spans 12 amino acids.

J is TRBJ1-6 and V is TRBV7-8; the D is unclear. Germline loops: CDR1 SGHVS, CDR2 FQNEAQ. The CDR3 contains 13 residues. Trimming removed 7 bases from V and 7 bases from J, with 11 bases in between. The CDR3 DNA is TGTGCCAGCACGGCGGGCCCCAATTCACCCCTCCACTTT. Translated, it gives CASTAGPNSPLHF.

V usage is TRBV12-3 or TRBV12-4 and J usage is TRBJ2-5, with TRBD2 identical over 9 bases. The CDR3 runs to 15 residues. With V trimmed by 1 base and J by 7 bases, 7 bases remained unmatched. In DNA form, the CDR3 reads TGTGCCAGCAGTTTAGGAGCGGGAGGTTCTTCGACCCAGTACTTC. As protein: CASSLGAGGSSTQYF.

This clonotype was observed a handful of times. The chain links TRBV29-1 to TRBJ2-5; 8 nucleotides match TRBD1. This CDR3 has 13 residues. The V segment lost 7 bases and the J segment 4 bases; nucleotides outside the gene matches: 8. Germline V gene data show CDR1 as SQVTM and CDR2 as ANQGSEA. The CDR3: CSAGDRGGETQYF. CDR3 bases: TGCAGCGCCGGCGACAGGGGAGGAGAGACCCAGTACTTC.

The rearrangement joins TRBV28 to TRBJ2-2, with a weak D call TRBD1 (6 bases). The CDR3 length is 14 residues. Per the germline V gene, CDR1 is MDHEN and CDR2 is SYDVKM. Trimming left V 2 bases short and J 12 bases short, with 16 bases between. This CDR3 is CASSLTRGSSKLFF. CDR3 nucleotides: TGTGCCAGCAGTTTAACCAGGGGTTCCTCGAAGCTGTTTTTT.

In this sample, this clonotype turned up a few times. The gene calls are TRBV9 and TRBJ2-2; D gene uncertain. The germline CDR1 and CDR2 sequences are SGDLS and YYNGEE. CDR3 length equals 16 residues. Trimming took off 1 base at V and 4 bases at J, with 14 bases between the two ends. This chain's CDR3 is CASSVSPHAGTGELFF. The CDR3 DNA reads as TGTGCCAGCAGCGTATCACCCCATGCAGGCACCGGGGAGCTGTTTTTT.

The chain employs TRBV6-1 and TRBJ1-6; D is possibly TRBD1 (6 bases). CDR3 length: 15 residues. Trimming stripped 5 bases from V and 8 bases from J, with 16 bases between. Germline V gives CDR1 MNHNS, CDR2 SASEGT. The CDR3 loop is CASSLWRGSDSPLHF. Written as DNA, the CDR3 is TGTGCCAGCAGTCTATGGAGGGGGTCGGATTCACCCCTCCACTTT.

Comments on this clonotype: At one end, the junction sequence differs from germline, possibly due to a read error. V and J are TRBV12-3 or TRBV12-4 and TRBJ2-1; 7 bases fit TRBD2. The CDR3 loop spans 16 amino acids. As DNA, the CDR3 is TGTGCCAGCAGTTTCTCTAGCGGTAACAAAGGGAATGAGCCGTTCTTC. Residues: CASSFSSGNKGNEPFF.

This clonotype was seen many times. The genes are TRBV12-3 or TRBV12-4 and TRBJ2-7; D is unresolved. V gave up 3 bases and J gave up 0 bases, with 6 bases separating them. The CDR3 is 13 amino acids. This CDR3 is CASSFRSSYEQYF. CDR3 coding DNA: TGTGCCAGCAGTTTTCGGAGCTCCTACGAGCAGTACTTC.

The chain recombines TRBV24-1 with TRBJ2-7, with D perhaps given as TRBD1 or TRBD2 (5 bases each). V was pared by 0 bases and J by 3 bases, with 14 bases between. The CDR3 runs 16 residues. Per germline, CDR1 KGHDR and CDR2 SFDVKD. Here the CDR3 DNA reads TGTGCCACCAGTGATTTGAGGGACCTTGATAGCTACGAGCAGTACTTC. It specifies CATSDLRDLDSYEQYF.

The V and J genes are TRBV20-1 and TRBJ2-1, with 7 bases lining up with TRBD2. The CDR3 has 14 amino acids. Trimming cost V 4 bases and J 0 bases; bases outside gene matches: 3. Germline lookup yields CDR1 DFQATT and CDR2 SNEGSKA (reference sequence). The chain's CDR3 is CSATRTSSYNEQFF. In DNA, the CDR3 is TGCAGTGCTACACGGACTAGCTCCTACAATGAGCAGTTCTTC.

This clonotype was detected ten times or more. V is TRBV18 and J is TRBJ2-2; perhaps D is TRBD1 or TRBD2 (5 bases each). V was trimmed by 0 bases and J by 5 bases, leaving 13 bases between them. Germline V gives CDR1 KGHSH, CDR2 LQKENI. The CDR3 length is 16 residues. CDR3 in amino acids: CASSPPYGRETGELFF. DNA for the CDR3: TGTGCCAGCTCACCACCGTACGGCAGGGAGACCGGGGAGCTGTTTTTT.

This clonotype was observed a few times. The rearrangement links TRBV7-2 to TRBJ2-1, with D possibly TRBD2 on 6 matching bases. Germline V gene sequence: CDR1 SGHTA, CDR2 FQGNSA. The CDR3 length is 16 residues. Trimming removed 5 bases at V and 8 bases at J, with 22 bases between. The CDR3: CASSPQTMAGFYEQFF. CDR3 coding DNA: TGTGCCAGCAGCCCACAGACTATGGCGGGATTCTATGAGCAGTTCTTC.

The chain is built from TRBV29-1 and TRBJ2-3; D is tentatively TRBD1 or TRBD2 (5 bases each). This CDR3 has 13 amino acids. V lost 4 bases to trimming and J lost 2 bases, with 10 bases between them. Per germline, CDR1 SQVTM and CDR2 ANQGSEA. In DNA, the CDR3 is TGCAGCGTTGGGGGGAGATTCACAGATACGCAGTATTTT. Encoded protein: CSVGGRFTDTQYF.